This T cell receptor (beta chain) was observed in a study of blood T cell repertoires in COVID-19 (dated by TCRdb to 2020 to 2021). Regarding the study in general: Collaborator samples came from the United States, Italy and Spain and covered acute and convalescent phases of COVID-19. The prospective study material was composed of cDNA or gDNA derived from T cells, B-cell-depleted T cells, or PBMCs. Deeply sampled blood TCRbeta repertoires from subjects exposed to, actively infected with, or recovered from COVID-19 were included in the dataset. The repertoires were made available in a free public database intended to serve as a resource for research on the immune response to SARS-CoV-2. Samples were obtained from the ongoing ImmuneRACE study (first 160 participants) and from some 1,200 subjects provided by 6 global collaborators. Nearly every sample came with metadata listing a de-identified subject ID, COVID-19 status, age in years and sex. Where available, HLA class I and class II types were taken from metadata supplied by the sample provider and were not determined by assay-based typing. The investigation overall reported the following: The amount of clinical and demographic metadata varied by source and participant and was provided uncurated.

In the case of this clone: Its specific antigen is unknown. One base away there is no much larger clone; base qualities are not given.

TCRbeta CDR3 regions were amplified from genomic DNA by means of the immunoSEQ Assay, a bias-controlled multiplex PCR. In the paper's pipeline: Within the assay, amplification of reference gene primers was used to estimate how many nucleated cells each sample contained. To quantify the absolute abundance of each unique TCRbeta CDR3 rearrangement, sequence reads were collapsed and filtered. Productive Simpson clonality was computed per sample as the square root of Simpson's diversity index over productive rearrangements. In TCRdb, the immuneACCESS table is reduced to in-frame sequences with V and J assigned. These tables do not hold every clone; where another copy was compared, an unresolved V gene accounts for under half, and the others remain unexplained. V and J calls and clone size come straight from that table; D and trimming were deduced from the DNA. For this sample the table gives a few hundred thousand clones, of which roughly 89% were detected only once. Over 3.5% of the sample is held by the ten biggest clonotypes.

The CDR3 starts with the cysteine, ends with the phenylalanine, and has 15 residues. The CDR3 DNA has 45 bases and is translated from base 1. The CDR1 and CDR2 encoded by the germline V gene are KGHDR and SFDVKD. V was cut back by 4 bases and J by 5 bases, leaving a gap of 16 bases between them. Participants in the prospective study were enrolled through a virtual design, were aged about 18 to 100 years, and lived in roughly 24 United States geographic areas. Cohort assignment in the prospective study relied on participant-reported clinical history from a screening survey and a study questionnaire. Mobile phlebotomists in the prospective study collected whole blood, serum and a nasopharyngeal or oropharyngeal swab from every participant. Over an approximately two-month period, participants in the prospective study had the option of providing additional blood draws and questionnaires. Before DNA extraction, prospective study blood samples were shipped either frozen or at room temperature.

The sequence is built from TRBV24-1 and TRBJ1-1; the D gene is perhaps TRBD1, on 5 matching bases. This sequence originates from a woman under 30 with acute COVID-19. Sequences were obtained from PBMCs or T cells enriched from blood (not recorded which). The CDR3 is CATSDPRSGGTEAFF. The nucleotide sequence is given as TGTGCCACCAGTGACCCCAGATCCGGGGGGACTGAAGCTTTCTTT.